The present entry profiles one T cell receptor beta chain with its context. This clonotype was observed a few times. Its recognized antigen is unknown. No base qualities exist here, and no much larger clone lies one base off it. CDR1 and CDR2 (LGHDT, YNNKEL) derive from the germline V gene (reference sequence). CDR3 length: 11 amino acids, cysteine to phenylalanine. Only the CDR3 region is kept as DNA, spanning 33 bases read in frame from base 1. V and J are truncated by 1 base and 4 bases respectively, leaving an intervening sequence of 1 base. The data originate from a study of blood T cells in healthy people across ages (dated by TCRdb to the mid-2010s). General notes on the study: In model experiments, template switching captured about one uniquely barcoded TCR beta cDNA molecule for every two T cells. To track age-related changes in TCR beta repertoire diversity, the study relied on deep sequencing normalized with unique cDNA molecular identifiers. Donors were grouped into four age groups: young (average roughly 16 years), middle-aged (about 38), aged (about 60) and long-lived (just over 80). Using the same blood draw, the study looked at two additional independent replicas of 1 million unique cDNA reads for two donors, one aged 18 to 30 and the other aged 80 or older. Broader findings and caveats from the paper: Estimates of total diversity from one million sequenced T cells were regarded as lower bounds and underestimates. Observed TCR beta diversity per million T cells fell roughly linearly with age, and a significant reduction was already apparent by age about 36. Conclusive comparison of naive and antigen-experienced compartments was prevented by the profiling of bulk unsorted PBMCs. The long-lived group showed more naive CD4+ T cells, fewer expanded clones and increased TCR diversity than the aged group, suggesting age selection. Observed TCR beta diversity correlated strongly with the percentage of naive T cells measured by flow cytometry. Donor CMV infection status was unknown, potentially confounding age-related changes in expanded clonotypes.

The roughly 39 donors, aged about 6 to 95 years, were systemically healthy Caucasian individuals from Russia. Each donor gave ten milliliters of peripheral blood, collected into EDTA-treated Vacutainer tubes. Ficoll-Paque density-gradient centrifugation was used to isolate PBMCs, with at least 7 million per sample. Trizol reagent was used to extract total RNA from the PBMCs, yielding at least 6 micrograms per sample. The percentages of naive CD45RAhigh/CD27high T cells were determined by flow cytometry on a PBMC aliquot from every donor. Receptor amplification or capture employed 5' RACE. Sequencing used an Illumina HiSeq 2500. A second PCR of roughly 6 to 11 cycles was run with a J-beta primer mix and a sample-barcoded 5' primer. A template-switch 5' adaptor carrying 12 random nucleotides introduced a unique molecular identifier onto each TCR beta cDNA molecule. Each sample yielded at least 3 million CDR3-containing paired-end reads. All of the RNA was converted into first-strand cDNA using the Mint cDNA synthesis kit, with a TRBC-specific oligonucleotide serving as the primer. Following uracil-DNA glycosylase treatment, all cDNA underwent a first 18-cycle PCR with the universal primers M1SS and BC2_uni_R. The study's own analysis went as follows. For normalization, 1 million high-quality reads, each with a distinct molecular identifier, were randomly selected from each sample. Reads with shared molecular identifiers were discarded instead of being binned into consensus sequences. CDR3 identification, clonotype clustering and error correction used MiTCR with a Q25 quality threshold and the strictest error-elimination algorithm. A nonparametric unseen species model using Euler transformation provided a lower-bound estimate of total TCR beta diversity. The raw public reads went through TCRdb reprocessing: fastp at Q25, MiXCR clone calling, in-frame beta chains kept. When rows share a CDR3 protein, they turn into one entry using the most common DNA and genes. The V and J calls shown here were made by TCRdb, not taken from the authors' results. The sample table shows over a million distinct CDR3 sequences, and 20% to 25% are seen once. Of the sample, about 0.8% falls within the top ten clones.

This sample also belongs to another study, concerning T cells of mothers and their children. The second paper states: Donors were nine systemically healthy Caucasian individuals: three mothers and their six children. cDNA synthesis used all of the extracted RNA, with around 1.5 ug of RNA in each 15 ul reaction. In the second PCR, the M1S primer introduced both the sample barcodes and 2-4 random nucleotides. More than 9.5 million TCR beta CDR3 reads were obtained from each mother, and about 3 million reads were obtained from each child. Thymic selection shapes the output of TCR recombination in a similar way in related and unrelated pairs, and inherited differences have a minor effect. Normalized repertoire overlap in related mother-child pairs was always slightly higher than in unrelated mother-child pairs, but the difference was never significant. No persistent microchimeric T cell clones were found, with a detection sensitivity of approximately 100 clones per million clonotypes. In the study, deep NGS was used to compare the TCR beta repertoires of mothers and children, and features distinguishing related mother-child pairs from unrelated individuals were sought. On average, the children were around 11 +/- 4 years old, while the mothers were approximately 40 +/- 4 years old. Libraries were sequenced on Illumina HiSeq 2000 with 100+100 nt paired-end reads after adapter ligation with NEBNext reagents. To avoid cross-contamination, the mother libraries and the child libraries were prepared a month apart and sequenced in separate runs. Each donor had between 500,000 and 2,000,000 distinct TCR beta clonotypes identified. Naive TCR beta clonotypes were estimated from low-frequency clonotypes matched to each donor's FACS-determined naive share, without sorting.

The V and J segments used are TRBV3-1 and TRBJ1-1; no D gene is confidently identified. The sample taken for sequencing was blood. The source is a girl aged 2 to 10 in good health. The CDR3 in this case is CASSQVTEAFF. The nucleotide sequence is TGTGCCAGCAGCCAAGTCACTGAAGCTTTCTTT.